What follows is one T cell receptor beta chain and its context. This sample was included in a study of blood T cell repertoires in COVID-19. Study information: Samples of COVID-19 (acute and convalescent) were obtained from the United States, Italy and Spain.

Original processing notes: Reference gene primer amplification gave nucleated cell count estimates. Clones were sequenced by immunoSEQ multiplex PCR, and TCRdb holds only the in-frame ones, with some missing. The V and J calls and clone size come from that table; D and trimming were worked out from the DNA. The table includes fewer than 500,000 clones, 81% detected once. Sequencing was done on a sample of peripheral blood. This sequence was found in a human donor with acute or convalescent COVID-19. The donor label of this sample is uncertain.

The CDR3 DNA reads as TGTGCCAGCAGCTTGTTGGCGGCAGGGGAGCAGTTCTTC. As protein: CASSLLAAGEQFF. The chain recombines TRBV5-4 with TRBJ2-1; D is perhaps TRBD1 (5 bases). The CDR3 sequence is 13 residues long. V lost 1 base and J 10 bases, leaving 12 bases between the germline ends. The germline gives CDR1 SGHNT, CDR2 YYREEE (reference sequence).